The 17 T cell receptor beta chains listed next were all sequenced from one sample in a study of cytomegalovirus exposure and HLA in healthy donors. PCR employed 60 Vbeta and 13 Jbeta primers. The repertoire was sequenced with immunoSEQ multiplex PCR; TCRdb's copy has only in-frame clones and lacks some. The sample carries around 200,000 clones, around 80% recorded once. Specimen: PBMCs. These receptors all come from a woman aged 55-69 years in good health and CMV-seropositive.

This clone was detected a few times. The V and J genes are TRBV7-8 and TRBJ1-3; TRBD1 agrees at 9 bases. The CDR3 sequence is 16 residues long. Germline V gives CDR1 SGHVS, CDR2 FQNEAQ. After removal of 4 bases from V and 4 bases from J, the junction contained 8 bases not matched to a gene. CDR3 loop: CASSSYRGLTGNTIYF. CDR3 nucleotide sequence: TGTGCCAGCAGCTCCTACAGGGGGCTGACGGGAAACACCATATATTTT.

The rearrangement joins TRBV7-3 to TRBJ2-1, with 8 bases lining up with TRBD1. Trimming cost V 5 bases and J 5 bases; bases outside gene matches: 8. The CDR3 contains 15 residues. Germline CDR1 SGHTA, CDR2 FQGTGA. This CDR3 reads CASSMDRVLHNEQFF. CDR3 DNA: TGTGCCAGCAGCATGGACAGGGTGTTACACAATGAGCAGTTCTTC.

V usage is TRBV4-3 and J usage is TRBJ2-3; 9 bases map to TRBD2. This CDR3 has 16 residues. CDR1 is LGHNA and CDR2 is YSLEER in the germline V gene. J was trimmed by 3 bases and V by 1 base; bases with no gene match: 5. In nucleotides, the CDR3 is TGCGCCAGCAGCCAAGGAGGCGGGGGGGCGACAGATACGCAGTATTTT. This translates into CASSQGGGGATDTQYF.

The rearrangement uses TRBV5-1 and TRBJ2-5, with 12 positions matching TRBD2. The junction had 1 base not matched to a gene; V was cut back by 0 bases and J by 1 base. The CDR3 spans 16 residues. Germline V gives CDR1 SGHRS, CDR2 YFSETQ. CDR3 region: CASSLVTSGGQETQYF. As DNA, the CDR3 is TGCGCCAGCAGCTTGGTGACTAGCGGGGGCCAAGAGACCCAGTACTTC.

This clone was detected only once. J is TRBJ1-2 and V is TRBV11-1; 9 positions agree with TRBD1. This CDR3 contains 17 residues. Germline CDR1 reads SGHAT; CDR2 reads FQDESV (reference sequence). After removal of 1 base from V and 4 bases from J, the junction contained 10 bases not matched to a gene. The CDR3 sequence is CASSLGGQGALLYGYTF. CDR3 in DNA: TGTGCCAGCAGCTTAGGGGGACAGGGAGCGCTCCTCTATGGCTACACCTTC.

This clone appeared a few times. The V call is TRBV7-2, the J call TRBJ2-3; 8 nucleotides match TRBD1. The CDR3 is made up of 18 amino acids. After removal of 0 bases from V and 0 bases from J, the junction contained 8 bases not matched to a gene. Looked up from germline, CDR1 is SGHTA and CDR2 is FQGNSA. In DNA, the CDR3 is TGTGCCAGCAGCTTAGCGTCTGGACAGGGCACCAGCACAGATACGCAGTATTTT. Its translation: CASSLASGQGTSTDTQYF.

The chain has TRBV27 and TRBJ2-7; TRBD2 matches 8 bases. Germline V gene data show CDR1 as MNHEY and CDR2 as SMNVEV (reference sequence). This CDR3 is built from 14 residues. J lost 2 bases, V lost 4 bases, and 4 bases had no gene match. The CDR3 loop reads CASSSGGRPYEQYF. The CDR3 nucleotides are TGTGCCAGCAGTTCGGGGGGGCGCCCCTACGAGCAGTACTTC.

This sequence joins TRBV15 and TRBJ2-1; 13 nucleotides agree with TRBD2. Germline V gene sequence: CDR1 LNHNV, CDR2 YYDKDF (reference sequence). The junction had 8 bases not matched to a gene; V was cut back by 0 bases and J by 0 bases. The CDR3 runs to 20 residues. In DNA form, the CDR3 reads TGTGCCACCAGCAGAGACCCGACTAGCGGGGGGTCTCGCTCCTACAATGAGCAGTTCTTC. Translating it yields CATSRDPTSGGSRSYNEQFF.

This clone has just a few counts. This chain links TRBV7-2 with TRBJ1-2, with D possibly being TRBD1 (5 bases). The CDR3 is 13 residues long. Deletions cut 3 bases from V and 4 bases from J, with 9 bases between. Per germline, CDR1 SGHTA and CDR2 FQGNSA. The CDR3, as DNA: TGTGCCAGCAGCTTTGACAGCTCCTATGGCTACACCTTC. Translated: CASSFDSSYGYTF. Full variable domain (remainder filled in from reference TRBV7-2 and TRBJ1-2): GAGVSQSPSNKVTEKGKDVELRCDPISGHTALYWYRQSLGQGLEFLIYFQGNSAPDKSGLPSDRFSAERTGGSVSTLTIQRTQQEDSAVYLCASSFDSSYGYTFGSGTRLTVV.

In its sample, this clone was seen once. V gene TRBV5-1 combines with J gene TRBJ1-1; D is possibly TRBD1 (5 bases). The germline V and J ends were trimmed by 4 bases and 8 bases, with 9 bases remaining between them. Per germline, CDR1 SGHRS and CDR2 YFSETQ. CDR3 size: 11 residues. CDR3 sequence reads: CASSLDSEAFF. CDR3 coding DNA: TGCGCCAGCAGCCTCGACAGCGAAGCTTTCTTT.

This rearrangement joins TRBV9 to TRBJ1-4, with TRBD1 matching over 9 bases. CDR1 and CDR2 (germline): SGDLS, YYNGEE. This CDR3 spans 15 amino acids. The V and J ends lost 4 bases and 7 bases, in that order; junction bases with no gene match: 8. The CDR3: CASSSTGTGSEKLFF. CDR3 DNA sequence: TGTGCCAGCAGCTCGACCGGGACAGGGAGTGAAAAACTGTTTTTT.

The chain couples TRBV30 to TRBJ1-5; TRBD1 matches at 9 bases. V gave up 0 bases and J gave up 4 bases; unmatched junction bases: 10. CDR3 size: 17 residues. Germline V gene data show CDR1 as GTSNPN and CDR2 as SVGIG (reference sequence). The CDR3 DNA is TGTGCCTGGAGTGTATCTAGGACAGGGGCAACTAATCAGCCCCAGCATTTT. Its protein is CAWSVSRTGATNQPQHF.

The rearrangement links TRBV7-3 to TRBJ2-2; no clear D. With 3 bases removed from V and 5 bases from J, the gap between germline ends came to 7 bases. CDR3 length: 13 residues. In germline, CDR1 is SGHTA, CDR2 FQGTGA. Here the CDR3 reads CASSFLLTGELFF. DNA for the CDR3: TGTGCCAGCAGCTTCCTACTAACCGGGGAGCTGTTTTTT.

CDR3 residues: CASSLLAGASYEQYF. In DNA form, the CDR3 reads TGTGCCAGCAGCTTACTAGCGGGAGCCTCCTACGAGCAGTACTTC. The rearrangement joins TRBV11-2 to TRBJ2-7, with 10 nucleotides matching TRBD2. The CDR3 sequence is 15 residues long. Germline CDR1 is SGHAT and CDR2 is FQNNGV. J was trimmed by 0 bases and V by 2 bases; bases with no gene match: 1.

The chain uses TRBV7-3 and TRBJ2-7; the D gene is possibly TRBD2 (5 bases). The germline V gene has CDR1 SGHTA and CDR2 FQGTGA. This CDR3 has 13 amino acids. The V end was cut by 2 bases, the J end by 3 bases, with 8 bases between. The CDR3 loop is CASSLARDYEQYF. The CDR3 nucleotides are TGTGCCAGCAGCTTAGCGAGGGACTACGAGCAGTACTTC.

This clone was detected only once. V usage is TRBV15 and J usage is TRBJ2-4, with 10 bases identical to TRBD2. CDR1 and CDR2 (germline): LNHNV, YYDKDF (reference sequence). V lost 1 base to trimming and J lost 1 base; unmatched junction nucleotides: 7. The CDR3 length is 18 residues. CDR3 sequence reads: CATSRAVERGGAKNIQYF. The CDR3 DNA follows: TGTGCCACCAGCAGAGCCGTTGAGCGGGGGGGGGCCAAAAACATTCAGTACTTC.

The V gene is TRBV30, the J gene TRBJ2-6, with D perhaps matching TRBD1 (5 bases). Deletions cut 5 bases from V and 1 base from J, with 12 bases between. The CDR3 is 15 amino acids. In germline, CDR1 is GTSNPN, CDR2 SVGIG (reference sequence). CDR3 loop: CAWGARQSGANVLTF. The CDR3, as DNA: TGTGCCTGGGGGGCTCGACAGTCTGGGGCCAACGTCCTGACTTTC.